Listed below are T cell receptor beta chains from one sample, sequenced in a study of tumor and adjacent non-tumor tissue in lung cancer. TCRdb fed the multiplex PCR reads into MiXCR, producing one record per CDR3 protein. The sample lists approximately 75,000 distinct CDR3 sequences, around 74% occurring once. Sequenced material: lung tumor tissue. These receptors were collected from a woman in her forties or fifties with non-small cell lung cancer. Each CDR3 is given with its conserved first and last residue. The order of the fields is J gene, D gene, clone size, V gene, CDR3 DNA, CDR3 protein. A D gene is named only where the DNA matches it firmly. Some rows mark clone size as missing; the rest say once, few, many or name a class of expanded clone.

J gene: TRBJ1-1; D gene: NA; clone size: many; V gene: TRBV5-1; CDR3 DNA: TGCGCCAGCAGCTTGGGGGCGCAGAACACTGAAGCTTTCTTT; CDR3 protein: CASSLGAQNTEAFF
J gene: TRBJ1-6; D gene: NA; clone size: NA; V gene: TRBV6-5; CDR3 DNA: TGTGCCAGCAGTTACTTCAGACCGGAGGGAGATTCACCTCTCCACTTT; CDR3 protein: CASSYFRPEGDSPLHF
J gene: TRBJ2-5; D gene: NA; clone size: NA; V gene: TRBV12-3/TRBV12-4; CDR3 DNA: TGTGCCAGCAGTTGGAGCCAAGGGGGGGAGACCCAGTACTTC; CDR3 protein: CASSWSQGGETQYF
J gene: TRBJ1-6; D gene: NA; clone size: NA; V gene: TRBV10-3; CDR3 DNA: TGTACCATCGCGAAGTCGAACGGAGAGACACCCCTCCACTTT; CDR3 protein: CTIAKSNGETPLHF
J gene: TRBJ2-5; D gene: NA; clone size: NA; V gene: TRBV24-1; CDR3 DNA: TGTGCCACCAGTGATTTGCTGGGAGGTGAAGAGACGCAATACTTC; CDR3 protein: CATSDLLGGEETQYF
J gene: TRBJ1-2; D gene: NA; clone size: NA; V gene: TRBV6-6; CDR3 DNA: TGTGCAAGCAGTCCCCCTGGAGGCTACATCTTC; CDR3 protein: CASSPPGGYIF
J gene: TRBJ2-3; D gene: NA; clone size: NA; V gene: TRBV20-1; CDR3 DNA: TGCAGTGCTCCGGAATCCACAGATACGCAGTACTTT; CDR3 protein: CSAPESTDTQYF
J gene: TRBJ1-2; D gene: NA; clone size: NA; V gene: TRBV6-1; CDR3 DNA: TGTGCCAGCAACCGGGACTACGGCTTCACCTTC; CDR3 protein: CASNRDYGFTF
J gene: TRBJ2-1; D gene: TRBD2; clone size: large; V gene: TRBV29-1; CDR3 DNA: TGCAGCGCCAAGAAGCGGGAGGGAGGTGAGCAGTTCTTC; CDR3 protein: CSAKKREGGEQFF
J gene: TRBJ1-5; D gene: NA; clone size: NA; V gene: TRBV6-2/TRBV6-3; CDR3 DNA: TGTGCCAGCAGTTACCATTGGCCGGCCAATCAGCCCCAGCATTTT; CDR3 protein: CASSYHWPANQPQHF
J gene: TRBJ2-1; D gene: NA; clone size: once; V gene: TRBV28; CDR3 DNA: TGTGCCAGCAGAATATTTTCTGAGCAGTTCTTC; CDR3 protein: CASRIFSEQFF
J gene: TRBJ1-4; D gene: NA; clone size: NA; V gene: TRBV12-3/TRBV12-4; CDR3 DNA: TGTGCCAGCAGTCCGCCCCAGGGAGGTAACGGAAAACTGTTTTTT; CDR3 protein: CASSPPQGGNGKLFF
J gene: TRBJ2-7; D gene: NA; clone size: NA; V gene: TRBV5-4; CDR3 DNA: TGTGCCATCAGCTTGGGCCGGGATAGTTCCTACGAGCAATACTTC; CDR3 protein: CAISLGRDSSYEQYF
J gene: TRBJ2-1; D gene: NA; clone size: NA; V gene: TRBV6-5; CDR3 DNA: TGTGCCAGCAGTCCCTTCCTGGGGAATGAGCAGTTCTTC; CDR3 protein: CASSPFLGNEQFF
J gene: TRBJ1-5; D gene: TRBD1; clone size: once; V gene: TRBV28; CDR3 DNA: TGTGCCATCAGTTTATTACAGGGGGACAATCAGCCCCTGCATTTT; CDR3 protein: CAISLLQGDNQPLHF
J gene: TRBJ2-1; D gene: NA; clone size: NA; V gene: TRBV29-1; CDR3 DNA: TGCAACGTTGAGAAAGGTTACAATAAGCAGTTCTTC; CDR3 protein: CNVEKGYNKQFF
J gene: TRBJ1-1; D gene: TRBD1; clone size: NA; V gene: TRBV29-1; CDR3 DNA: TGCAGCGTTGAGGAGGACAGGATGGGCGCTGAAGCTTTCTTT; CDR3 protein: CSVEEDRMGAEAFF
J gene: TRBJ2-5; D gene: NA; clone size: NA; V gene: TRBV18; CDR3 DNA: TGTGCCAGCCGGTCGGGGCTAGAGACCCAGTACTTC; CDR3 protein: CASRSGLETQYF
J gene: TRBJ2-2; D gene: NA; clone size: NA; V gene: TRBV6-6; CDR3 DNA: TGTGCCAGCCGAAGACAGAACACAGTGGAGCTGTTTTTT; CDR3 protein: CASRRQNTVELFF
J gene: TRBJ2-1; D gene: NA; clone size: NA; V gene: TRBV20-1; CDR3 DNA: TGCAGTACTAGACCCACCCCTAGCACGACCCCCTACAATGAGCAGTTCTTC; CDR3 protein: CSTRPTPSTTPYNEQFF
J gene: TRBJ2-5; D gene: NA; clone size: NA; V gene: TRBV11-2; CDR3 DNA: TGTGCCAGCAGCCCTCGAGCCAGGGGAGAGACACAGTATTTC; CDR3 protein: CASSPRARGETQYF
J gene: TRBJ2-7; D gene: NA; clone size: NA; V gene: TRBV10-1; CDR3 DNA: TGCGCCAGCAGTGAGTCGAAGGGGGGCGTGGGCTACGAGCTGTATTTC; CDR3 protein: CASSESKGGVGYELYF
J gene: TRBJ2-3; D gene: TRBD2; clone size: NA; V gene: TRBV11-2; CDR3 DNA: TGTGCCAGCACTCCTTTAGTTCGGGCCTGGACTAGTGGGAGGAACACAGATATGCAGTATTTT; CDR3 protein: CASTPLVRAWTSGRNTDMQYF
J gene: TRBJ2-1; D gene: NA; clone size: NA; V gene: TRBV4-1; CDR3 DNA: TGCCCCAACGGCCAAGAGTTGGGGAGCTCCTACAATGAGCAGTTCTTC; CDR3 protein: CPNGQELGSSYNEQFF
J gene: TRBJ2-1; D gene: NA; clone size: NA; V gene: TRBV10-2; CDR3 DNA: TGCGCCAGCAGTGCTAGTACGAGCTCTGAGCAGTTCTTC; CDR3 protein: CASSASTSSEQFF
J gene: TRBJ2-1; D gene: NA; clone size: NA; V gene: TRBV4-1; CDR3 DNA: TGCGCCAGCAGCCAGGAGGGGAACCCTGAGCAGTTCTTC; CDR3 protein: CASSQEGNPEQFF
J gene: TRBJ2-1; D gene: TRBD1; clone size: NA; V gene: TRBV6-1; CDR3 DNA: TGTGTCAGCAGTGTGACAGGGGAGCGATGCAATGAGCAGTTCTTC; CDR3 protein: CVSSVTGERCNEQFF
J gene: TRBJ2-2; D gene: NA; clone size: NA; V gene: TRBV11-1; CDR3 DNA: TGTGTCAGCAGTTTGTTTCAAGCGAACACCGGGGAGCTGTTTTTT; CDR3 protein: CVSSLFQANTGELFF
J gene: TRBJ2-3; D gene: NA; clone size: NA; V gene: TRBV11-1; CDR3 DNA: TGTGCCAGGAGTGCACGACTCCACACAGATGCGCAGTATTTT; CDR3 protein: CARSARLHTDAQYF